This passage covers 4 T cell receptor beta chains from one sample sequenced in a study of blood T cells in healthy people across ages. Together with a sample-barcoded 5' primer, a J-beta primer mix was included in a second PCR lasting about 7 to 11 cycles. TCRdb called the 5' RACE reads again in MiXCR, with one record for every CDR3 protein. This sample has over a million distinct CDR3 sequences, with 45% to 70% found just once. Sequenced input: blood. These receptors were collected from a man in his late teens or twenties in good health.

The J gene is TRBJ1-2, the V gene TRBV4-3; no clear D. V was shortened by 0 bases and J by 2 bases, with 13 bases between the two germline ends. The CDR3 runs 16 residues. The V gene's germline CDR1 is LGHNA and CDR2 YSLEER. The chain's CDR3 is CASSQDRRVSNYGYTF. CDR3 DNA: TGCGCCAGCAGCCAAGATAGGAGGGTCTCAAACTATGGCTACACCTTC.

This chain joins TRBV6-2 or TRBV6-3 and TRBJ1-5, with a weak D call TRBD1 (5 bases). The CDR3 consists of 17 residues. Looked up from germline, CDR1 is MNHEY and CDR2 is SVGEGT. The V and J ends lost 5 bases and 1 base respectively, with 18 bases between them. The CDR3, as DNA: TGTGCCAGCAGTGGGTTGGGGACGATACAGAGCAATCAGCCCCAGCATTTT. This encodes CASSGLGTIQSNQPQHF.

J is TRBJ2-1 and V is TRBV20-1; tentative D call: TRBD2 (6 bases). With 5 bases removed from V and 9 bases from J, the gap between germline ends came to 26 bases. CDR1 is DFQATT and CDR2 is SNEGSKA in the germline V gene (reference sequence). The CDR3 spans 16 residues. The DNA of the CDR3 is TGCAGTGCTGTGTGGGGGAAGGCGGGGATTGTTTTTGAGCAGTTCTTC. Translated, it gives CSAVWGKAGIVFEQFF.

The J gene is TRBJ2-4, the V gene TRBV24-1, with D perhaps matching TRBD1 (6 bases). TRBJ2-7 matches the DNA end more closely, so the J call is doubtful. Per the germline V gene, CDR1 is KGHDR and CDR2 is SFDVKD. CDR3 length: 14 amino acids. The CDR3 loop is CARVTGKKTYEQYF. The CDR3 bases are TGTGCCAGGGTAACAGGGAAAAAGACCTACGAGCAGTACTTC.